The 8 T cell receptor beta chains below come from one sample, sequenced in a study of blood T cell repertoires in COVID-19 (dated by TCRdb to the early 2020s). Library prep was done by the immunoSEQ multiplex PCR assay. TCRdb's version of the immuneACCESS table is confined to in-frame rearrangements and falls short of the full clone set. An unresolved V gene accounts for under half of the shortfall where checked; the remainder is of unknown origin. For this sample the table gives roughly 36,000 clones, of which 70% to 90% were detected only once. Together, the top ten hold around 6.6% of the sample. Sequencing was performed on peripheral blood. Receptors originate from a man aged 55-75 years with active COVID-19.

CDR3 in amino acids: CASSQDQETQYF. DNA of the CDR3: TGCGCCAGCAGCCAGGACCAAGAGACCCAGTACTTC. V is TRBV5-1 and J is TRBJ2-5; D call uncertain. The CDR3 totals 12 residues. Per germline, CDR1 SGHRS and CDR2 YFSETQ. V lost 4 bases and J 0 bases, leaving 4 bases between the germline ends.

This sequence joins TRBV28 and TRBJ2-1; D gene ambiguous. CDR1 is MDHEN and CDR2 is SYDVKM in the germline V gene. The CDR3 has 15 residues. V lost 0 bases, J lost 0 bases, and 6 bases lay in between. This chain's CDR3 is CASSLWGSSYNEQFF. The CDR3 DNA reads TGTGCCAGCAGTTTATGGGGCAGCTCCTACAATGAGCAGTTCTTC.

The chain has TRBV7-3 and TRBJ2-1, with TRBD2 identical over 10 bases. This CDR3 spans 15 amino acids. Germline loops: CDR1 SGHTA, CDR2 FQGTGA. J lost 9 bases, V lost 1 base, and 6 bases had no gene match. The CDR3 sequence is CASSLKREGTSEQFF. CDR3 DNA sequence: TGTGCCAGCAGCTTAAAGCGGGAGGGGACTAGTGAGCAGTTCTTC.

This sequence joins TRBV10-3 and TRBJ2-1; 7 positions match TRBD2. This CDR3 contains 14 residues. From germline, CDR1 is ENHRY and CDR2 SYGVKD. The J segment lost 7 bases and the V segment lost 8 bases, leaving 11 bases of the junction unmatched. CDR3 loop: CAIQTSVGQNEQFF. In nucleotides, the CDR3 is TGTGCCATCCAAACTAGCGTCGGACAAAATGAGCAGTTCTTC.

The rearrangement uses TRBV18 and TRBJ2-1, with a tentative D call TRBD2 (5 bases). Deletions cut 4 bases from V and 4 bases from J, with 11 bases between. The CDR3 has 14 residues. Looked up from germline, CDR1 is KGHSH and CDR2 is LQKENI. Here the CDR3 DNA reads TGTGCCAGCTCACTTGGACTGGAGTACAATGAGCAGTTCTTC. It codes for CASSLGLEYNEQFF.

The CDR3 DNA reads as TGTGCCAGCAGTGCCGGGACTAGCAATGAGCAGTTCTTC. This sequence encodes CASSAGTSNEQFF. This chain connects TRBV6-4 to TRBJ2-1, with 8 bases aligning to TRBD2. This CDR3 region has 13 residues. Trimming at V came to 4 bases and at J to 6 bases, leaving 2 bases not matched to a gene. Germline assignment: CDR1 MRHNA and CDR2 SNTAGT.

In its sample, this clone was seen a few times. The V call is TRBV11-2, the J call TRBJ2-7; 7 bases agree with TRBD1. The CDR3 consists of 15 residues. V lost 0 bases and J lost 2; bases outside the gene matches: 4. Germline CDR1 SGHAT, CDR2 FQNNGV. The CDR3 spells CASSLDIGQAYEQYF. CDR3 in DNA: TGTGCCAGCAGCTTAGATATCGGACAGGCCTACGAGCAGTACTTC.

The chain is built from TRBV19 and TRBJ2-2; D perhaps matches TRBD2 (5 bases). CDR1 is LNHDA, CDR2 SQIVND, per germline (reference sequence). This CDR3 region has 14 residues. V gave up 6 bases and J gave up 1 base, with 9 bases separating them. CDR3: CASSRAGNTGELFF. In DNA form, the CDR3 reads TGTGCCAGTAGCCGGGCGGGGAACACCGGGGAGCTGTTTTTT. The full variable domain, with the rest looked up from reference TRBV19 and TRBJ2-2, is DGGITQSPKYLFRKEGQNVTLSCEQNLNHDAMYWYRQDPGQGLRLIYYSQIVNDFQKGDIAEGYSVSREKKESFPLTVTSAQKNPTAFYLCASSRAGNTGELFFGEGSRLTVL.